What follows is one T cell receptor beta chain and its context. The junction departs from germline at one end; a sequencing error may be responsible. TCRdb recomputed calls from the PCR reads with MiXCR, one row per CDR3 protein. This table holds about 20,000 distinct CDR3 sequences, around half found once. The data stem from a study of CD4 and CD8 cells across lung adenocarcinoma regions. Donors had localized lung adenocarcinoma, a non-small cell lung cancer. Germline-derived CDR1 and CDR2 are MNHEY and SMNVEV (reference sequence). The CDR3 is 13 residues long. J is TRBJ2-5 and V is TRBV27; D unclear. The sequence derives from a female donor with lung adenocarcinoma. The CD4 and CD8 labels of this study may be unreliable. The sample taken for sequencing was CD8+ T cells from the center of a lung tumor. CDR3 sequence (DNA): TGTGCCAGCAGCTTCACCCGGGCCAACGCCCTGTCTTTC. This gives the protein CASSFTRANALSF.